A selection of T cell receptor beta chains follows, all from one sample in a study of T cell clones after liver transplantation. The method was immunoSEQ multiplex PCR; TCRdb's version includes in-frame clones alone and lacks a portion of them. The sample lists around 15,000 clones, around nine tenths seen once, with 48% in the top ten. Sample: CD8+ T cells from blood, taken before liver transplant. Every receptor here comes from a human donor who received a liver transplant. CDR3s include the opening cysteine and the closing phenylalanine or tryptophan. A D gene is named only where the DNA matches it firmly. Expanded clones get a size class; other rows say once, few or many, or leave the size out.

D gene: .; V gene: TRBV21-1; clone size: .; J gene: TRBJ1-5; CDR3 length: 15; CDR3 protein: CASSGRKVSNQPQHF; CDR3 DNA: TGTGCCAGCAGCGGACGCAAGGTGAGCAATCAGCCCCAGCATTTT
D gene: TRBD1; V gene: TRBV28; clone size: .; J gene: TRBJ1-2; CDR3 length: 13; CDR3 protein: CASSTGTGYGYTF; CDR3 DNA: TGTGCCAGCAGTACCGGGACAGGCTATGGCTACACCTTC
D gene: .; V gene: TRBV7-8; clone size: .; J gene: TRBJ2-2; CDR3 length: 17; CDR3 protein: CASSSPREAENTGELFF; CDR3 DNA: TGTGCCAGCAGCTCCCCTCGGGAAGCGGAGAACACCGGGGAGCTGTTTTTT
D gene: .; V gene: TRBV2; clone size: .; J gene: TRBJ2-6; CDR3 length: 18; CDR3 protein: CASSEAEGVMSGANVLTF; CDR3 DNA: TGTGCCAGCAGTGAAGCGGAGGGGGTTATGTCTGGGGCCAACGTCCTGACTTTC
D gene: .; V gene: TRBV7-8; clone size: .; J gene: TRBJ1-1; CDR3 length: 14; CDR3 protein: CASSSNGVNTEAFF; CDR3 DNA: TGTGCCAGCAGCTCAAACGGGGTGAACACTGAAGCTTTCTTT
D gene: .; V gene: TRBV2; clone size: .; J gene: TRBJ2-3; CDR3 length: 13; CDR3 protein: CASSRVLQDTQYF; CDR3 DNA: TGTGCCAGCAGCAGGGTTCTACAGGATACGCAGTATTTT
D gene: .; V gene: TRBV6-9; clone size: .; J gene: TRBJ2-5; CDR3 length: 13; CDR3 protein: CASRHEGQGVRYF; CDR3 DNA: TGTGCCAGCAGGCATGAGGGACAAGGCGTTCGGTACTTC
D gene: TRBD1; V gene: TRBV30; clone size: .; J gene: TRBJ1-4; CDR3 length: 15; CDR3 protein: CAWSKRTGGDEKLFF; CDR3 DNA: TGTGCCTGGAGCAAAAGGACAGGGGGTGATGAAAAACTGTTTTTT
D gene: .; V gene: TRBV28; clone size: .; J gene: TRBJ2-7; CDR3 length: 11; CDR3 protein: CASSAYYEQYF; CDR3 DNA: TGTGCCAGCAGTGCCTACTACGAGCAGTACTTC
D gene: .; V gene: TRBV28; clone size: .; J gene: TRBJ2-3; CDR3 length: 14; CDR3 protein: CASKGVWGTDTQYF; CDR3 DNA: TGTGCCAGCAAGGGAGTTTGGGGCACAGATACGCAGTATTTT
D gene: TRBD2; V gene: TRBV4-3; clone size: .; J gene: TRBJ2-1; CDR3 length: 16; CDR3 protein: CASSQGLARSYNEQFF; CDR3 DNA: TGCGCCAGCAGCCAAGGACTAGCGAGGTCCTACAATGAGCAGTTCTTC
D gene: .; V gene: TRBV27; clone size: .; J gene: TRBJ1-2; CDR3 length: 16; CDR3 protein: CASSSGLRVAAGGYTF; CDR3 DNA: TGTGCCAGCAGTTCGGGCCTTAGGGTAGCCGCGGGAGGCTACACCTTC
D gene: TRBD1; V gene: TRBV19; clone size: .; J gene: TRBJ2-1; CDR3 length: 17; CDR3 protein: CASKGGDRGRRSVIQFF; CDR3 DNA: TGTGCCAGTAAAGGTGGCGACAGGGGAAGGAGGTCGGTGATTCAGTTCTTC
D gene: .; V gene: TRBV2; clone size: once; J gene: TRBJ2-5; CDR3 length: 12; CDR3 protein: CASSDWQETQYF; CDR3 DNA: TGTGCCAGCAGTGACTGGCAAGAGACCCAGTACTTC
D gene: .; V gene: TRBV7-8; clone size: .; J gene: TRBJ2-5; CDR3 length: 14; CDR3 protein: CASSLLGGQETQYF; CDR3 DNA: TGTGCCAGCAGCTTGCTAGGGGGTCAAGAGACCCAGTACTTC
D gene: .; V gene: TRBV4-1; clone size: .; J gene: TRBJ2-1; CDR3 length: 14; CDR3 protein: CASSQEGARHEQFF; CDR3 DNA: TGCGCCAGCAGCCAAGAAGGAGCGCGCCATGAGCAGTTCTTC
D gene: TRBD1; V gene: TRBV27; clone size: .; J gene: TRBJ1-2; CDR3 length: 13; CDR3 protein: CASSPGQVGGYTF; CDR3 DNA: TGTGCCAGCAGTCCTGGACAGGTTGGTGGCTACACCTTC
D gene: TRBD1; V gene: TRBV27; clone size: .; J gene: TRBJ2-7; CDR3 length: 14; CDR3 protein: CASSPRQGAREQYF; CDR3 DNA: TGTGCCAGCAGCCCGAGACAGGGGGCGCGGGAGCAGTACTTC
D gene: .; V gene: TRBV27; clone size: .; J gene: TRBJ1-2; CDR3 length: 15; CDR3 protein: CASSLLGRVNYGYTF; CDR3 DNA: TGTGCCAGCAGTCTCCTCGGACGTGTTAACTATGGCTACACCTTC
D gene: .; V gene: TRBV4-3; clone size: .; J gene: TRBJ2-7; CDR3 length: 15; CDR3 protein: CASSQDLNRVYEQYF; CDR3 DNA: TGCGCCAGCAGCCAAGATTTAAACAGGGTCTACGAGCAGTACTTC